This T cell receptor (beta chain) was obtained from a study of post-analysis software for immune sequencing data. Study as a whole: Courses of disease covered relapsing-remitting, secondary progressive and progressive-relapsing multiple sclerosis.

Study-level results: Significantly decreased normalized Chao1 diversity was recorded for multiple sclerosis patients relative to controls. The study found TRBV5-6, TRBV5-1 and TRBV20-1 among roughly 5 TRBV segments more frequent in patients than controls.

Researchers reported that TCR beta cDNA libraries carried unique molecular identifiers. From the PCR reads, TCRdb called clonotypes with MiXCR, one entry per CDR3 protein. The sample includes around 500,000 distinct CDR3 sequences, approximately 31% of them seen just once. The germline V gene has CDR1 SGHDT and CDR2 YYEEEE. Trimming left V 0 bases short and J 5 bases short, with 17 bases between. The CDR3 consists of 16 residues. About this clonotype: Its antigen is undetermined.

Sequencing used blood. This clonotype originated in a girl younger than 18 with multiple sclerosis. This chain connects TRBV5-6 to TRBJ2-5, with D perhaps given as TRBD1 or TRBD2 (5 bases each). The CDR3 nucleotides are TGTGCCAGCAGCTTGGAAGTGAGAGGGGCGCTTGAGACCCAGTACTTC. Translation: CASSLEVRGALETQYF.